This T cell receptor (beta chain) appears in the sequencing data of a study of OX40 agonist ivuxolimab in advanced cancers. Study context: Hepatocellular carcinoma, melanoma, renal cell or head and neck cancer was diagnosed in the dose-escalation patients. Study-level results: Part of the nonresponder group also had normalized T-cell clonal expansion that was low.

CDR1 and CDR2 from the germline V gene are SGHDT and YYEEEE. This CDR3 has 15 amino acids. Trimming took 4 bases from V and 4 from J; bases not matched to a gene: 4. In regard to this clone: Its antigen is currently unknown.

Sequencing used immunoSEQ multiplex PCR; TCRdb keeps in-frame clones, though not all of them. The table has 100,000 or so clones, approximately 90% seen once. Sequenced material: CD4+ or CD8+ T cells sorted from blood, taken in a trial of the OX40 agonist ivuxolimab. The receptor comes from an adult with an advanced solid tumor such as melanoma, head and neck, liver or kidney cancer. V gene TRBV5-6 combines with J gene TRBJ2-1, with 11 bases fitting TRBD1. CDR3 DNA sequence: TGTGCCAGCAGCCCGGACAGGGGGCGATACAATGAGCAGTTCTTC. Amino acids: CASSPDRGRYNEQFF.